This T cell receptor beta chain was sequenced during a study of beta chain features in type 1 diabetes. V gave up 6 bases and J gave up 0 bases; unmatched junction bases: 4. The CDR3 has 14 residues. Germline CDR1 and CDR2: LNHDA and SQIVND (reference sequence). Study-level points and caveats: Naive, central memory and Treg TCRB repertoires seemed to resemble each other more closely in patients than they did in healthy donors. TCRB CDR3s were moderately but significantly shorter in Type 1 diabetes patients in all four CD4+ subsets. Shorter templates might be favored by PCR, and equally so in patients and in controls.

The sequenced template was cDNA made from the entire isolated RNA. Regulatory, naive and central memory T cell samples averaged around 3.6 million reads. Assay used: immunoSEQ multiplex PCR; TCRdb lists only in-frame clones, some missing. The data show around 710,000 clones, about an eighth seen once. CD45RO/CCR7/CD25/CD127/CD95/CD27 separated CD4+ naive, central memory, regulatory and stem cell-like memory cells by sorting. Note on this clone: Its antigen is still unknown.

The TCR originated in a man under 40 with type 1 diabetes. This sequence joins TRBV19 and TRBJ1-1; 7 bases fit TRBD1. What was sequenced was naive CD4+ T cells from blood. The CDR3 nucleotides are TGTGCCAGTAGCCTGACAGGGATGAACACTGAAGCTTTCTTT. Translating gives CASSLTGMNTEAFF.